The T cell receptor (beta chain) under discussion was sequenced for a study of T cells in Graves' hyperthyroidism and ophthalmopathy. Amplified regions were TCR beta CDR3 sequences from RNA transcripts. TCR CDR3 underwent first-round RT-PCR with the HTBI primer set. From the multiplex PCR reads, TCRdb called clonotypes with MiXCR, one entry per CDR3 protein. The sample shows hundreds of thousands of distinct CDR3 sequences, about a fifth of them seen only once. This clonotype has a count of ten or more. Germline lookup yields CDR1 MNHEY and CDR2 SVGAGI. This CDR3 has 14 amino acids. V was shortened by 0 bases and J by 4 bases, with 9 bases between the two germline ends.

The source material was blood. The rearrangement uses TRBV6-5 and TRBJ1-1, with D unclear. The source of this sequence is a man younger than 40 with Graves' ophthalmopathy. This CDR3 reads CASSYSNPGTEAFF. DNA of the CDR3: TGTGCCAGCAGTTACTCGAACCCAGGCACTGAAGCTTTCTTT.